The next 3 T cell receptor beta chains were all read from a single sample in a study of regulatory T cells in long-lasting Graves disease. Time point denoted: newly diagnosed GD, antithyroid drugs for less than 3 months. TCR sequences were obtained from RNA taken from PBMCs. TCR beta libraries were built with iRepertoire HTBI primers and Arm-PCR of CDR3 regions. MiXCR, applied by TCRdb to the multiplex PCR reads, yields one record per CDR3 protein. This sample yields around 420,000 distinct CDR3 sequences, of which about 15% are seen a single time; about 8.2% belongs to the top ten. This sample was shared with a second study, whose subject was T cells in Graves' hyperthyroidism and ophthalmopathy.

The material sequenced was peripheral blood mononuclear cells (PBMCs), taken at new diagnosis, from a patient treated with antithyroid drugs. Receptors originate from a woman aged 40 to 50 with Graves disease.

This clonotype was seen many times. This rearrangement joins TRBV4-2 to TRBJ2-7; a possible D gene is TRBD2 (6 bases). CDR1 is LGHNA and CDR2 is YNFKEQ in the germline V gene. Trimming took 1 base from V and 2 from J, leaving 12 bases between them. This CDR3 spans 15 amino acids. The CDR3 bases are TGTGCCAGCAGCCAAGCGGGGTCGGGGGCCTACGAGCAGTACTTC. Translating gives CASSQAGSGAYEQYF.

The table lists this clonotype with many counts. The chain links TRBV2 to TRBJ2-1, with 10 bases matching TRBD1. J lost 6 bases, V lost 4 bases, and 6 bases had no gene match. Germline CDR1 is SNHLY and CDR2 is FYNNEI. The CDR3 length is 15 residues. The CDR3 here is CASSGPGTGVNEQFF. In nucleotides, the CDR3 is TGTGCCAGCAGTGGTCCCGGGACAGGGGTCAATGAGCAGTTCTTC.

There are many counts of this clonotype. The gene calls are TRBV29-1 and TRBJ2-5; D is perhaps TRBD1 (5 bases). This CDR3 is built from 14 residues. CDR1 and CDR2 from the germline V gene are SQVTM and ANQGSEA. Trimming removed 5 bases from V and 2 bases from J, with 15 bases in between. The CDR3 sequence is CSVPLGQGQETQYF. As DNA, the CDR3 is TGCAGCGTTCCTCTGGGGCAGGGACAAGAGACCCAGTACTTC.